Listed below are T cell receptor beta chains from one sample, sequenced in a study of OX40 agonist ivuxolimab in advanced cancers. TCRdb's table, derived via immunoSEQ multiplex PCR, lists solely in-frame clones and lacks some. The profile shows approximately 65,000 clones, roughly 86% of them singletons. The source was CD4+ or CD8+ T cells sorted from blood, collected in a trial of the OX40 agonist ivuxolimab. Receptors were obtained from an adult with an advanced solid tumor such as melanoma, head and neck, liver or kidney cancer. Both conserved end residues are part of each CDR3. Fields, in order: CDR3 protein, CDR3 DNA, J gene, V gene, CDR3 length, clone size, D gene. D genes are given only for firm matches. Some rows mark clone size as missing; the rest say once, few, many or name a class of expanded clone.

CDR3 protein: CASSLDYTDTQYF; CDR3 DNA: TGTGCCAGCAGCTTAGACTACACAGATACGCAGTATTTT; J gene: TRBJ2-3; V gene: TRBV5-4; CDR3 length: 13; clone size: NA; D gene: NA
CDR3 protein: CASSLGGRGSEVQFF; CDR3 DNA: TGTGCCAGCAGCTTAGGGGGGCGAGGTTCCGAGGTACAGTTCTTC; J gene: TRBJ2-1; V gene: TRBV11-2; CDR3 length: 15; clone size: NA; D gene: NA
CDR3 protein: CASSNGQGDTEAFF; CDR3 DNA: TGTGCCAGCAGTAACGGACAGGGGGACACTGAAGCTTTCTTT; J gene: TRBJ1-1; V gene: TRBV2; CDR3 length: 14; clone size: NA; D gene: TRBD1
CDR3 protein: CAITDSLPTGELFF; CDR3 DNA: TGTGCCATCACGGACTCTTTGCCCACCGGGGAGCTGTTTTTT; J gene: TRBJ2-2; V gene: TRBV28; CDR3 length: 14; clone size: NA; D gene: NA
CDR3 protein: CASSFGTGRDYGYTF; CDR3 DNA: TGTGCCAGCAGTTTCGGGACAGGGAGGGACTATGGCTACACCTTC; J gene: TRBJ1-2; V gene: TRBV28; CDR3 length: 15; clone size: few; D gene: TRBD1
CDR3 protein: CSVINQGGGNTIYF; CDR3 DNA: TGCAGCGTTATTAACCAGGGAGGTGGAAACACCATATATTTT; J gene: TRBJ1-3; V gene: TRBV29-1; CDR3 length: 14; clone size: few; D gene: NA
CDR3 protein: CASSNTVVQETQYF; CDR3 DNA: TGTGCCAGCAGCAATACGGTGGTTCAAGAGACCCAGTACTTC; J gene: TRBJ2-5; V gene: TRBV6-5; CDR3 length: 14; clone size: NA; D gene: NA
CDR3 protein: CAISEARQGSGYEQYF; CDR3 DNA: TGTGCCATCAGTGAGGCCCGGCAGGGAAGCGGCTACGAGCAGTACTTC; J gene: TRBJ2-7; V gene: TRBV10-3; CDR3 length: 16; clone size: NA; D gene: NA
CDR3 protein: CASSYSVGTSGSNEQFF; CDR3 DNA: TGTGCCAGCAGTTACTCGGTAGGGACTAGCGGGAGTAATGAGCAGTTCTTC; J gene: TRBJ2-1; V gene: TRBV6-7; CDR3 length: 17; clone size: NA; D gene: TRBD2
CDR3 protein: CASRAPGQEYNEQFF; CDR3 DNA: TGTGCCAGCAGGGCGCCGGGACAGGAATACAATGAGCAGTTCTTC; J gene: TRBJ2-1; V gene: TRBV28; CDR3 length: 15; clone size: NA; D gene: TRBD1
CDR3 protein: CASSAGGWETQYF; CDR3 DNA: TGTGCCAGCAGCGCAGGGGGCTGGGAGACCCAGTACTTC; J gene: TRBJ2-5; V gene: TRBV27; CDR3 length: 13; clone size: few; D gene: TRBD1
CDR3 protein: CAISEGNSQETQYF; CDR3 DNA: TGTGCCATCAGTGAGGGGAACTCCCAAGAGACCCAGTACTTC; J gene: TRBJ2-5; V gene: TRBV10-3; CDR3 length: 14; clone size: once; D gene: NA
CDR3 protein: CASSLGQNYGYTF; CDR3 DNA: TGTGCCAGCAGCCTCGGACAGAACTATGGCTACACCTTC; J gene: TRBJ1-2; V gene: TRBV25-1; CDR3 length: 13; clone size: NA; D gene: NA
CDR3 protein: CASSLIPTSGRSRSYNEQFF; CDR3 DNA: TGTGCCAGCAGCTTAATCCCGACTAGCGGGAGAAGCCGCTCCTACAATGAGCAGTTCTTC; J gene: TRBJ2-1; V gene: TRBV7-3; CDR3 length: 20; clone size: few; D gene: TRBD2
CDR3 protein: CASSANGVSTDTQYF; CDR3 DNA: TGTGCCAGCAGCGCCAATGGGGTGTCCACAGATACGCAGTATTTT; J gene: TRBJ2-3; V gene: TRBV9; CDR3 length: 15; clone size: NA; D gene: NA